The rows below give T cell receptor beta chains drawn from one sample of a study of OX40 agonist ivuxolimab in advanced cancers. TCRdb's table, derived via immunoSEQ multiplex PCR, lists solely in-frame clones and lacks some. This sample has 95,000 to 100,000 clones, with about four fifths found just once. This specimen consisted of CD4+ or CD8+ T cells sorted from blood, obtained in a trial of the OX40 agonist ivuxolimab. These TCRs come from an adult with an advanced solid tumor such as melanoma, head and neck, liver or kidney cancer. Each CDR3 is given with its conserved first and last residue. Fields, in order: J gene, D gene, CDR3 length, clone size, V gene, CDR3 protein, CDR3 DNA. The D gene is left open where the match is weak. Size values are once, few and many counts, or a class for expanded clones, and some rows have none.

TRBJ1-1 | NA | 14 | NA | TRBV5-6 | CASSSGHKNTEAFF | TGTGCCAGCAGCTCGGGTCACAAGAACACTGAAGCTTTCTTT
TRBJ2-7 | NA | 18 | NA | TRBV27 | CASSFSFGGESFRYEQYF | TGTGCCAGCAGTTTCTCATTCGGGGGAGAGTCTTTTAGGTACGAGCAGTACTTC
TRBJ2-1 | NA | 16 | NA | TRBV30 | CAWRPGGGIQGNEQFF | TGTGCCTGGAGGCCCGGCGGAGGGATCCAAGGCAATGAGCAGTTCTTC
TRBJ1-4 | NA | 15 | NA | TRBV19 | CASRPLGGTNEKLFF | TGTGCCAGTAGACCCCTCGGGGGAACTAATGAAAAACTGTTTTTT
TRBJ2-1 | TRBD1 | 15 | NA | TRBV11-3 | CASSPGQGSYNEQFF | TGTGCCAGCAGCCCGGGACAGGGGTCCTACAATGAGCAGTTCTTC
TRBJ1-4 | TRBD1 | 14 | NA | TRBV2 | CASSGQGLNEKLFF | TGTGCCAGCAGTGGACAGGGCCTTAATGAAAAACTGTTTTTT
TRBJ1-5 | NA | 11 | NA | TRBV2 | CASRSGQPQHF | TGTGCCAGCCGCTCGGGTCAGCCCCAGCATTTT
TRBJ2-3 | NA | 16 | once | TRBV7-3 | CASSLRPGKGADTQYF | TGTGCCAGCAGCTTAAGGCCGGGGAAGGGAGCAGATACGCAGTATTTT
TRBJ1-1 | NA | 13 | once | TRBV28 | CASTLPGLTEAFF | TGTGCCAGCACCCTCCCGGGACTCACTGAAGCTTTCTTT
TRBJ2-1 | TRBD2 | 15 | NA | TRBV5-6 | CASIGSGRTGNEQFF | TGTGCCAGCATTGGTAGCGGGAGGACTGGCAATGAGCAGTTCTTC
TRBJ2-7 | TRBD2 | 16 | once | TRBV9 | CASSVGGTSGLYEQYF | TGTGCCAGCAGCGTAGGGGGGACTAGCGGGTTATACGAGCAGTACTTC
TRBJ2-7 | NA | 11 | NA | TRBV20-1 | CSATASYEQYF | TGCAGTGCTACGGCCTCCTACGAGCAGTACTTC
TRBJ1-1 | TRBD1 | 13 | NA | TRBV27 | CASRRQGRTEAFF | TGTGCCAGCAGGAGACAGGGGCGCACTGAAGCTTTCTTT
TRBJ1-2 | NA | 13 | NA | TRBV19 | CASSMAGNYGYTF | TGTGCCAGTAGTATGGCAGGGAACTATGGCTACACCTTC
TRBJ2-7 | NA | 12 | NA | TRBV30 | CAGTFKASEQYF | TGTGCCGGCACCTTTAAGGCTAGCGAGCAGTACTTC
TRBJ2-1 | TRBD2 | 14 | NA | TRBV11-1 | CASSSLRGGDEQFF | TGTGCCAGCAGCTCCTTACGGGGGGGTGATGAGCAGTTCTTC
TRBJ1-1 | NA | 13 | few | TRBV4-1 | CASSQGMNTEAFF | TGCGCCAGCAGCCAGGGTATGAACACTGAAGCTTTCTTT
TRBJ2-5 | TRBD1 | 15 | NA | TRBV19 | CASSIGQGLQETQYF | TGTGCCAGTAGTATAGGACAGGGCCTCCAAGAGACCCAGTACTTC
TRBJ2-3 | TRBD2 | 16 | NA | TRBV29-1 | CSVEDFGSGRADTQYF | TGCAGCGTTGAAGACTTCGGTAGCGGGAGGGCGGATACGCAGTATTTT
TRBJ2-5 | NA | 15 | NA | TRBV19 | CASSIDQAGQETQYF | TGTGCCAGTAGTATAGATCAAGCGGGTCAAGAGACCCAGTACTTC
TRBJ1-2 | TRBD1 | 13 | NA | TRBV11-2 | CASKGQGEDGYTF | TGTGCCAGCAAAGGACAGGGCGAAGATGGCTACACCTTC
TRBJ2-6 | NA | 21 | NA | TRBV28 | CASSLVPGVRDEFSGANVLTF | TGTGCCAGCAGTTTAGTCCCGGGGGTGAGGGACGAATTCTCTGGGGCCAACGTCCTGACTTTC
TRBJ2-7 | NA | 14 | once | TRBV27 | CASSQWGSAYEQYF | TGTGCCAGCAGCCAATGGGGGTCAGCCTACGAGCAGTACTTC